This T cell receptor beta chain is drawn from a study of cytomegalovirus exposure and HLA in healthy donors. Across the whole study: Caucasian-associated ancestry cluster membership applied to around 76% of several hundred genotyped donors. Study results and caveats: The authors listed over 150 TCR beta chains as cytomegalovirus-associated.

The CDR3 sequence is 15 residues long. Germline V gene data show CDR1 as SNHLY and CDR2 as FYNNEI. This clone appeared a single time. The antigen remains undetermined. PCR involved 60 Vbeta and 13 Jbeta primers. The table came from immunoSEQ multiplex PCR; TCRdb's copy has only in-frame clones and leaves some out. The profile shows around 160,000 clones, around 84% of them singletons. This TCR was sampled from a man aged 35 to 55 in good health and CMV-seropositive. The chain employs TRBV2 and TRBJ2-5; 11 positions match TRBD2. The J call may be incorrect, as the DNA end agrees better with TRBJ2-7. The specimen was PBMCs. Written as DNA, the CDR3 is TGTGCCAGCAGTCTAGCGGGAGGAAGGTCCTACGAGCAGTACTTC. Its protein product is CASSLAGGRSYEQYF.